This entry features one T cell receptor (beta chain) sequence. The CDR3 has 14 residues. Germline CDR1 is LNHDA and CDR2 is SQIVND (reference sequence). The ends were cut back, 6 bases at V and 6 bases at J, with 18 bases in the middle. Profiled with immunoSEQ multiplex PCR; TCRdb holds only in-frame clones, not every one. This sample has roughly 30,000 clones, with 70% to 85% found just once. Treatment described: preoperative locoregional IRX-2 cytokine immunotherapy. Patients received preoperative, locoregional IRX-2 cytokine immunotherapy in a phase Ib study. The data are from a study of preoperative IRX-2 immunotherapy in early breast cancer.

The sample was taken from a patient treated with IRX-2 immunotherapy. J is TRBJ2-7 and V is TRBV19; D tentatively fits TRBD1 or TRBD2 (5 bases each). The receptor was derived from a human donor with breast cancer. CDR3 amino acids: CASSLHDSGGEQYF. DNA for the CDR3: TGTGCCAGTAGCCTCCACGACTCTGGGGGCGAGCAGTACTTC.